Described below is a single TCR beta chain sequence and its context. How the authors handled the data: The authors estimated nucleated cell counts from reference gene primer amplification. Clones were sequenced by immunoSEQ multiplex PCR, and TCRdb holds only the in-frame ones, with some missing. The V and J calls and clone size are taken from that table; D and trimming were inferred from the DNA. Of 100,000 to 110,000 clones in the sample, roughly 90% are singletons; the top ten hold 2.1%. This entry belongs to a study of blood T cell repertoires in COVID-19. About the research overall: From T cells, B-cell-depleted T cells, or PBMCs came the material, which was cDNA or gDNA.

V gave up 0 bases and J gave up 9 bases; unmatched junction bases: 12. CDR3 length: 16 amino acids. CDR1 KGHSH and CDR2 LQKENI come from the germline V gene. Sequencing was carried out using peripheral blood. The rearrangement uses TRBV18 and TRBJ2-5; TRBD2 matches at 8 bases. This receptor was taken from a middle-aged man with active COVID-19. The CDR3 DNA sequence: TGTGCCAGCTCACCACCGCGGCTAGCGGGTATCGGGGCCCAGTACTTC. Translated, it gives CASSPPRLAGIGAQYF.